This passage covers 25 T cell receptor beta chains from one sample sequenced in a study of blood T cell repertoires in COVID-19. Produced via immunoSEQ multiplex PCR; TCRdb's table is partial and in-frame only. The sample contains nearly 35,000 clones, approximately 87% of which appear only once. Input material: peripheral blood. The receptors stem from a human donor in a cohort sampled during active COVID-19.

The chain joins TRBV5-1 to TRBJ1-6, with D possibly being TRBD1 (6 bases). Looked up from germline, CDR1 is SGHRS and CDR2 is YFSETQ. With 7 bases removed from V and 8 bases from J, the gap between germline ends came to 16 bases. The CDR3 length is 14 residues. As DNA, the CDR3 is TGCGCCAGCGCCGGGGAGACAGGTGATTCACCCCTCCACTTT. Translation: CASAGETGDSPLHF. Full variable domain (remainder filled in from reference TRBV5-1 and TRBJ1-6): KAGVTQTPRYLIKTRGQQVTLSCSPISGHRSVSWYQQTPGQGLQFLFEYFSETQRNKGNFPGRFSGRQFSNSRSEMNVSTLELGDSALYLCASAGETGDSPLHFGNGTRLTVT.

The chain recombines TRBV18 with TRBJ1-1, with D possibly being TRBD1 (5 bases). This CDR3 contains 16 residues. Trimming removed 0 bases at V and 4 bases at J, with 15 bases between. Germline values: CDR1 KGHSH, CDR2 LQKENI. CDR3 bases: TGTGCCAGCTCACCACCAGGTTCAGGGTATGGCACTGAAGCTTTCTTT. Protein: CASSPPGSGYGTEAFF. Filled out from reference TRBV18 and TRBJ1-1, the complete variable domain reads NAGVMQNPRHLVRRRGQEARLRCSPMKGHSHVYWYRQLPEEGLKFMVYLQKENIIDESGMPKERFSAEFPKEGPSILRIQQVVRGDSAAYFCASSPPGSGYGTEAFFGQGTRLTVV.

The chain recombines TRBV19 with TRBJ1-3; D ambiguous. The CDR3 has 14 residues. Germline CDR1 is LNHDA and CDR2 is SQIVND (reference sequence). The germline V and J ends were trimmed by 4 bases and 1 base, with 8 bases remaining between them. The CDR3 DNA follows: TGTGCCAGTAGTACCGCGGGATCTGGAAACACCATATATTTT. This gives the protein CASSTAGSGNTIYF.

This clone has just one count. This rearrangement joins TRBV7-9 to TRBJ2-3; 9 positions match TRBD1. In germline, CDR1 is SEHNR, CDR2 FQNEAQ (reference sequence). J gave up 1 base and V 5 bases, and 10 bases lay outside the gene matches. CDR3 length equals 17 residues. This CDR3 reads CASSLGRGTGRTDTQYF. CDR3 in DNA: TGTGCCAGCAGCCTAGGTAGGGGGACAGGGCGCACAGATACGCAGTATTTT.

V gene TRBV21-1 combines with J gene TRBJ2-7; no check of the table's D call, TRBD1, against the DNA was made. TRBV21-1 is described as a pseudogene. The CDR3 sequence is 18 residues long. DNA of the CDR3: TGTGCCAGCAGCAGACGGGGGGACAGGATTATGGTGACCTACGAGCAGTACTTC. Protein: CASSRRGDRIMVTYEQYF.

This chain connects TRBV5-1 to TRBJ2-7; 7 positions match TRBD1. The germline V gene encodes CDR1 SGHRS and CDR2 YFSETQ. The CDR3 has 14 amino acids. The V segment lost 4 bases and the J segment 2 bases; nucleotides outside the gene matches: 6. The CDR3 reads CASSPQGRPYEQYF. In DNA, the CDR3 is TGCGCCAGCAGCCCACAGGGGCGCCCCTACGAGCAGTACTTC.

J is TRBJ2-7 and V is TRBV4-3; D is unclear. The CDR3 spans 13 residues. The germline V gene encodes CDR1 LGHNA and CDR2 YSLEER. V dropped 4 bases and J dropped 2 bases, with 9 bases sitting between them. CDR3 coding DNA: TGCGCCAGCAGCCCATATACAGCCTACGAGCAGTACTTC. Translating gives CASSPYTAYEQYF.

The V gene is TRBV7-2, the J gene TRBJ2-5; 7 bases match TRBD2. J lost 1 base, V lost 7 bases, and 12 bases had no gene match. The germline CDR1 and CDR2 sequences are SGHTA and FQGNSA. The CDR3 has 16 amino acids. The CDR3 bases are TGTGCCAGCACCCCGGGTGGGCGGGGGAGCCAAGAGACCCAGTACTTC. Translating gives CASTPGGRGSQETQYF.

The chain carries TRBV14 and TRBJ2-7; tentative D call: TRBD2 (6 bases). CDR1 is SGHDN, CDR2 FVKESK, per germline. Trimming took 4 bases from V and 0 from J, leaving 13 bases between them. The CDR3 length is 15 residues. The CDR3 DNA follows: TGTGCCAGCAGCCCTCGAGGACTATCCTCCTACGAGCAGTACTTC. Translation gives CASSPRGLSSYEQYF.

This sequence joins TRBV4-2 and TRBJ2-1; TRBD2 aligns across 15 bases. This CDR3 comprises 18 residues. V was pared by 0 bases and J by 4 bases, with 4 bases of the junction left unmatched. The germline V gene has CDR1 LGHNA and CDR2 YNFKEQ. The CDR3 DNA sequence: TGTGCCAGCAGCCAAGATCCCGGACTAGCGGGGGGGTACAATGAGCAGTTCTTC. This gives the protein CASSQDPGLAGGYNEQFF.

In this sample, this clone turned up many times. The chain employs TRBV2 and TRBJ1-5; D is unclear. Trimming took off 6 bases at V and 3 bases at J, with 6 bases between the two ends. CDR1 is SNHLY, CDR2 FYNNEI, per germline. The CDR3 covers 12 residues. The CDR3 region has the DNA TGTGCCAGCAGGCGGGACAATCAGCCCCAGCATTTT. Translation: CASRRDNQPQHF.

This chain joins TRBV6-5 and TRBJ2-3; D is ambiguous. Germline assignment: CDR1 MNHEY and CDR2 SVGAGI. This CDR3 is 13 amino acids long. V lost 7 bases and J 1 base, leaving 9 bases between the germline ends. CDR3 sequence reads: CASNSRRTDTQYF. In nucleotides, the CDR3 is TGTGCCAGCAATTCGAGGCGCACAGATACGCAGTATTTT.

V gene TRBV6-6 combines with J gene TRBJ1-2; TRBD1 matches 8 bases. Germline CDR1 and CDR2: MNHNY and SVGAGI (reference sequence). The CDR3 consists of 14 residues. J was trimmed by 2 bases and V by 7 bases; bases with no gene match: 6. DNA for the CDR3: TGTGCCAGCACACCCCACAGGGGGAACTATGGCTACACCTTC. This encodes CASTPHRGNYGYTF.

The chain is built from TRBV11-3 and TRBJ2-2, with 7 bases fitting TRBD1. Germline V gives CDR1 SGHNT, CDR2 YENEEA. J gave up 3 bases and V 5 bases, and 6 bases lay outside the gene matches. The CDR3 has 15 amino acids. CDR3 bases: TGTGCCAGCAGCCCAAGGGGGCAGTACACCGGGGAGCTGTTTTTT. Residues: CASSPRGQYTGELFF.

The genes are TRBV27 and TRBJ1-1; a possible D gene is TRBD1 (6 bases). V was pared by 5 bases and J by 1 base, with 11 bases between. CDR1 and CDR2 (germline): MNHEY, SMNVEV (reference sequence). The CDR3 consists of 14 residues. The CDR3 DNA reads as TGTGCCAGCAGTCCCAGGGGTCGGAACACTGAAGCTTTCTTT. Protein sequence: CASSPRGRNTEAFF.

V is TRBV7-2 and J is TRBJ2-7, with D tentatively TRBD2 (6 bases). CDR3 length equals 15 residues. With 5 bases removed from V and 4 bases from J, the gap between germline ends came to 18 bases. Germline V gives CDR1 SGHTA, CDR2 FQGNSA. This CDR3 is CASSPAGLGAYEQYF. Written as DNA, the CDR3 is TGTGCCAGCAGCCCGGCGGGGCTTGGGGCTTACGAGCAGTACTTC. Supplemented by reference TRBV7-2 and TRBJ2-7, the full variable domain reads GAGVSQSPSNKVTEKGKDVELRCDPISGHTALYWYRQSLGQGLEFLIYFQGNSAPDKSGLPSDRFSAERTGGSVSTLTIQRTQQEDSAVYLCASSPAGLGAYEQYFGPGTRLTVT.

The gene calls are TRBV7-9 and TRBJ2-2; TRBD2 is a possible D gene (6 bases). There are 12 residues in the CDR3. Trimming stripped 8 bases from V and 9 bases from J, with 13 bases between. Germline lookup yields CDR1 SEHNR and CDR2 FQNEAQ (reference sequence). CDR3 region: CASGGGARELFF. As DNA, the CDR3 is TGTGCCAGCGGTGGAGGGGCAAGGGAGCTGTTTTTT.

The J gene is TRBJ1-1, the V gene TRBV11-2; no definite D call. The CDR3 has 13 amino acids. The V gene's germline CDR1 is SGHAT and CDR2 FQNNGV. Between the trimmed V and J ends, which lost 5 bases and 8 bases, there was a span of 15 bases. CDR3 nucleotides: TGTGCCAGCAGCAGGACCGAGGGAGAGGAAGCTTTCTTT. Amino acids: CASSRTEGEEAFF.

The chain employs TRBV19 and TRBJ1-4; D not certain. Looked up from germline, CDR1 is LNHDA and CDR2 is SQIVND (reference sequence). Between the trimmed V and J ends, which lost 6 bases and 0 bases, there was a span of 8 bases. CDR3 length: 14 amino acids. CDR3 sequence (DNA): TGTGCCAGTAGGGGTGGAGCAACTAATGAAAAACTGTTTTTT. It specifies CASRGGATNEKLFF. Supplemented by reference TRBV19 and TRBJ1-4, the full variable domain reads DGGITQSPKYLFRKEGQNVTLSCEQNLNHDAMYWYRQDPGQGLRLIYYSQIVNDFQKGDIAEGYSVSREKKESFPLTVTSAQKNPTAFYLCASRGGATNEKLFFGSGTQLSVL.

The rearrangement links TRBV24-1 to TRBJ1-2; D remains unclear. CDR3 length: 14 amino acids. CDR1 KGHDR and CDR2 SFDVKD come from the germline V gene. V was shortened by 7 bases and J by 4 bases, with 15 bases between the two germline ends. The CDR3 reads CATSPGGSSYGYTF. CDR3 in DNA: TGTGCCACCAGCCCCGGAGGTTCCTCCTATGGCTACACCTTC.

This clone was observed a single time. The gene calls are TRBV15 and TRBJ1-1; 7 positions match TRBD1. Unmatched junction bases numbered 15, after V lost 2 bases and J lost 0 bases. CDR3 length: 19 residues. Looked up from germline, CDR1 is LNHNV and CDR2 is YYDKDF (reference sequence). In DNA form, the CDR3 reads TGTGCCACCAGCAGATACAATCGTAGGACAGGAGTTTTGAACACTGAAGCTTTCTTT. This translates into CATSRYNRRTGVLNTEAFF.

This chain joins TRBV4-2 and TRBJ2-3; 8 nucleotides match TRBD2. Germline CDR1 LGHNA, CDR2 YNFKEQ. Trimming at V came to 0 bases and at J to 5 bases, leaving 7 bases not matched to a gene. The CDR3 spans 16 residues. DNA of the CDR3: TGTGCCAGCAGCCAAGATCTCCGGCGGGGGGAAGATACGCAGTATTTT. It specifies CASSQDLRRGEDTQYF.

The J gene is TRBJ1-1, the V gene TRBV13, with 7 bases matching TRBD1. Germline V gene lookup returns CDR1 PRHDT and CDR2 FYEKMQ (reference sequence). This CDR3 contains 13 residues. The V and J ends lost 5 bases and 7 bases, in that order; junction bases with no gene match: 7. This CDR3 reads CASSDRERVEAFF. In nucleotides, the CDR3 is TGTGCCAGCAGCGACAGGGAACGGGTTGAAGCTTTCTTT. The whole variable domain, remainder taken from reference TRBV13 and TRBJ1-1, is AAGVIQSPRHLIKEKRETATLKCYPIPRHDTVYWYQQGPGQDPQFLISFYEKMQSDKGSIPDRFSAQQFSDYHSELNMSSLELGDSALYFCASSDRERVEAFFGQGTRLTVV.

The J gene is TRBJ2-3, the V gene TRBV7-9; D may be TRBD1 (6 bases). The V end was cut by 6 bases, the J end by 2 bases, with 18 bases between. CDR3 length equals 16 residues. Germline loops: CDR1 SEHNR, CDR2 FQNEAQ (reference sequence). The CDR3 loop is CASSTVDSHFTDTQYF. In nucleotides, the CDR3 is TGTGCCAGCAGTACCGTGGACAGCCACTTCACAGATACGCAGTATTTT.

This clone was found a few times. J is TRBJ1-2 and V is TRBV6-5; TRBD1 is a possible D gene (5 bases). The germline V gene encodes CDR1 MNHEY and CDR2 SVGAGI. Trimming pared 6 bases from V and 3 bases from J, leaving 17 bases between. The length of the CDR3 is 15 residues. The CDR3: CASRDRGSLYYGYTF. In nucleotides, the CDR3 is TGTGCCAGCAGGGACCGGGGGTCCTTGTACTATGGCTACACCTTC.